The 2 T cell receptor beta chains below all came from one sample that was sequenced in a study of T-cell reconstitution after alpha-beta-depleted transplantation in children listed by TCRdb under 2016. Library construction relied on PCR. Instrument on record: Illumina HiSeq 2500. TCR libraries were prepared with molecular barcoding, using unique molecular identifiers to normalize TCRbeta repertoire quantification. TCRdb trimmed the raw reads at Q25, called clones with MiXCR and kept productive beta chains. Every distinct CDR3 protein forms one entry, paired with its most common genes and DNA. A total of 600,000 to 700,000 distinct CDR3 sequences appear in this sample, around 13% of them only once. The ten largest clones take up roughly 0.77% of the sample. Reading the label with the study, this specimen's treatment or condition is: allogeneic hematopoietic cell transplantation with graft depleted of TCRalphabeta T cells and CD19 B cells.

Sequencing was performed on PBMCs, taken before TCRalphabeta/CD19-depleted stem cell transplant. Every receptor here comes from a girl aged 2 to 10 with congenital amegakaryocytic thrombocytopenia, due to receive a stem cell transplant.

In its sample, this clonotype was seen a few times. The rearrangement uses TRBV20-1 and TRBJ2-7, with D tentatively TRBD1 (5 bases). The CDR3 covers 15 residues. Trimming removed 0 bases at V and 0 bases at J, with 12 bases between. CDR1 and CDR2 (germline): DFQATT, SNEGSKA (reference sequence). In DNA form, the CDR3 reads TGCAGTGCTAGAGACCCTGGGGCCGACTCCTACGAGCAGTACTTC. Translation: CSARDPGADSYEQYF.

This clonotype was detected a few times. CDR3 sequence: CASSPGFRLAGFVGDTIYNEQFF. DNA for the CDR3: TGTGCCAGCAGCCCAGGATTCAGACTAGCGGGATTCGTCGGCGATACCATCTACAATGAGCAGTTCTTC. This sequence joins TRBV4-2 and TRBJ2-1, with 11 bases identical to TRBD2. V lost 4 bases, J lost 3 bases, and 26 bases stayed unmatched. This CDR3 has 23 amino acids. Germline CDR1 and CDR2: LGHNA and YNFKEQ.